This T cell receptor beta chain was sequenced for a study of shared clonotypes between healthy human individuals. Study-level results: It was the non-shared clonotypes that had lower generation probabilities than clonotypes shared by all four donors. Large sequencing depth failed to make sorted-subset sequencing complete, rarefaction showed.

J lost 2 bases, V lost 0 bases, and 9 bases had no gene match. This CDR3 region has 17 residues. Germline values: CDR1 MNHEY, CDR2 SMNVEV (reference sequence). Original handling: Junction-only immunoSEQ data arrived without quality scores, meaning filtering differed. The protocol was immunoSEQ multiplex PCR, while the TCRdb copy is restricted to in-frame clones and leaves out a portion. From that table come the V and J calls and clone size; the DNA was used to work out D and trimming. The profile shows about 580,000 clones, 95% to 98% of them singletons. Note on this clone: Its antigen is unidentified.

CD8 cells classed as naive were CD45RO-negative and positively selected for CCR7, excluding terminally differentiated effector memory CD45RA+ cells. The receptor was derived from a man between 25 and 39 years old in good health. V gene TRBV27 combines with J gene TRBJ2-5; 7 nucleotides align to TRBD1. The sample consisted of naive CD8+ T cells sorted from blood. In nucleotides, the CDR3 is TGTGCCAGCAGTTTATCGAACCCTGACAGGGTTCAAGAGACCCAGTACTTC. This sequence encodes CASSLSNPDRVQETQYF.